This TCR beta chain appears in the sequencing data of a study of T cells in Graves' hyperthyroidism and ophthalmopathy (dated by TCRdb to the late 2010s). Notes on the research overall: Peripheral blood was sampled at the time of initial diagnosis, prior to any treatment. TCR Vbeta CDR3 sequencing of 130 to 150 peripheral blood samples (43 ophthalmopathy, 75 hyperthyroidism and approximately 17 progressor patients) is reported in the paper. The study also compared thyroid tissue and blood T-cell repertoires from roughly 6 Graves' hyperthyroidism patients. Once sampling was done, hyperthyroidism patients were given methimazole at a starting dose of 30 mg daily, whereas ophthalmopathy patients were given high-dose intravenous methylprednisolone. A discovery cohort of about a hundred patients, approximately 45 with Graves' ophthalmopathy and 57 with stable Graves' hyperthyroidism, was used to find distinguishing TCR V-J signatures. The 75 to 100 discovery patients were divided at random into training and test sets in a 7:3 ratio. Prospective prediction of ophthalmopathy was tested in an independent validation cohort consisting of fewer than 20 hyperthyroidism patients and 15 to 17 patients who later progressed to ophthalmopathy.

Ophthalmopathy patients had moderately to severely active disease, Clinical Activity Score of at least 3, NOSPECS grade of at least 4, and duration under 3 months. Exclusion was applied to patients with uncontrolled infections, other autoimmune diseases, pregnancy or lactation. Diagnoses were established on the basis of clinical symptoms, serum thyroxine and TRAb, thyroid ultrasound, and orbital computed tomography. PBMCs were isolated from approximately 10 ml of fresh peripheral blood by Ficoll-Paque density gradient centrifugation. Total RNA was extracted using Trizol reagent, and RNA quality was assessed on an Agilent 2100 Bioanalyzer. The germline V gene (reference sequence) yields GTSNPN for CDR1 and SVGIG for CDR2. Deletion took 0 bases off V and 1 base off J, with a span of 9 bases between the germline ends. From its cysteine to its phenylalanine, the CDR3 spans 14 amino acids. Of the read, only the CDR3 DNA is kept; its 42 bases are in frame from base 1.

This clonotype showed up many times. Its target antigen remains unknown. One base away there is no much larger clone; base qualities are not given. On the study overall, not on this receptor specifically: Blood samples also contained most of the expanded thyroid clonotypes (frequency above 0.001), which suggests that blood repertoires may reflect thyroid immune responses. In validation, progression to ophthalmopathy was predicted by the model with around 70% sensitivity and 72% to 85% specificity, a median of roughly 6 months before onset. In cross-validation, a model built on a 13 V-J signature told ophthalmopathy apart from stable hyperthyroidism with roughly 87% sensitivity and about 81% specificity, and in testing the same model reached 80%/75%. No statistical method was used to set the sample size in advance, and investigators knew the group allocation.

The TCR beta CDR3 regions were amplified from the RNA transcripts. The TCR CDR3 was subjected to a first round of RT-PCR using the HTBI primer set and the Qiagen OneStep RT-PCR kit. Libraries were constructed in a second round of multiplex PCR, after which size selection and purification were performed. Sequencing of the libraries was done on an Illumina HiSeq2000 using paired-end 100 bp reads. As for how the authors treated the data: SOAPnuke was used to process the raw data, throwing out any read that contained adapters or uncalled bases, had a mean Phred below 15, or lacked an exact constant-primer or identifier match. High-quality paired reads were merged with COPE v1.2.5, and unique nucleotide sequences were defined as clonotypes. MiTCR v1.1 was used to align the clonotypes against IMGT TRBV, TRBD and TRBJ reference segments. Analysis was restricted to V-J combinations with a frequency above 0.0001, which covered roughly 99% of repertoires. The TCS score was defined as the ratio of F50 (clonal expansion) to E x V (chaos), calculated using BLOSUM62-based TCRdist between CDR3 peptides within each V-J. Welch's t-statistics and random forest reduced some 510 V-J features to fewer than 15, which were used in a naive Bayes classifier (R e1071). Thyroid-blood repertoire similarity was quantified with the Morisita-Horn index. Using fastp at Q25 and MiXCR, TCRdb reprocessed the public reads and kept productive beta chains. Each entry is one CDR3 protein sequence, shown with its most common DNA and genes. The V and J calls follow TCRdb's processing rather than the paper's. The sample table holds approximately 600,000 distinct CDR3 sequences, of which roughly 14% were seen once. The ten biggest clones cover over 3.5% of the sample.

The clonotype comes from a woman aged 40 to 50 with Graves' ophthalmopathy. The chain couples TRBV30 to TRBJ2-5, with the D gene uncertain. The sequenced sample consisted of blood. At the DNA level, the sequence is TGTGCCTGGAGTGTGGGTAGGGCCCAAGAGACCCAGTACTTC. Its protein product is CAWSVGRAQETQYF.